What follows describes a single TCR beta chain. The clone's antigen remains unknown. Base qualities are not recorded, but no much larger clone differs from it by a single base. Sequences MNHNS (CDR1) and SASEGT (CDR2) are obtained from the germline V gene. From the cysteine up to the phenylalanine, the CDR3 has a length of 14 residues. The sequence is cut down to CDR3 DNA, 42 bases in frame from base 1. V and J are truncated by 2 bases and 6 bases respectively, leaving an intervening sequence of 13 bases. Library creation used the immunoSEQ multiplex PCR assay. TCRdb holds this immuneACCESS table with in-frame rearrangements only. Some clones are missing; in checked studies, unresolved V genes explain under half, and the rest has no known cause. For this sample there are about 31,000 clones; around 88% appear just once. Around 0.78% of the sample is held by the ten biggest clonotypes. The data originate from a study of T cell changes during pregnancy in multiple sclerosis (dated by TCRdb to between 2017 and 2020). About the full investigation: In women with multiple sclerosis, the researchers looked at how the T cell repertoire shifted as pregnancy progressed.

Here the sequenced sample was CD4+ T cells from peripheral blood mononuclear cells, taken in the first trimester of pregnancy. The V and J genes are TRBV6-1 and TRBJ1-1; the D segment cannot be called with confidence. The source is a female donor in good health, enrolled as a control in a pregnancy study. The nucleotide sequence is TGTGCCAGCAGTGAAAACCTAGAAGGCGCTGAAGCTTTCTTT. Translated, this gives CASSENLEGAEAFF.